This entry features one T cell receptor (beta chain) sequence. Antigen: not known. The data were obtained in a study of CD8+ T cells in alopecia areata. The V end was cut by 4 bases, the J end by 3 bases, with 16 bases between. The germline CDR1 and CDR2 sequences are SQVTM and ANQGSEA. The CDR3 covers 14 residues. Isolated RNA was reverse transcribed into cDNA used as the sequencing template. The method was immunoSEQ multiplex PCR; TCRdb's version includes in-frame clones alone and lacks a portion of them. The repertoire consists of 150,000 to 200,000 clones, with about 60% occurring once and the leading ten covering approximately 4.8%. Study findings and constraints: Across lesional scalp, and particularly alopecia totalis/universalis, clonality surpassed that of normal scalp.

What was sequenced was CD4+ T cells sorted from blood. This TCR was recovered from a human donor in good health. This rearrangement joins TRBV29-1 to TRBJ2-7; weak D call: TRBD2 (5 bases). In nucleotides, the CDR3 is TGCAGCGTTGCGGGGAAAGATCCCCTCTACGAGCAGTACTTC. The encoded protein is CSVAGKDPLYEQYF.